The rows below give T cell receptor beta chains drawn from one sample of a study of memory CD4+ T cells and cytomegalovirus serostatus. Only in-frame clones appear in the TCRdb table, and some are missing; sequencing was by immunoSEQ multiplex PCR. In the table there are about 59,000 clones, about three quarters of which are singletons. What was sequenced was memory CD4+ T cells from blood. The receptors here all came from an adult in good health and CMV-seronegative. CDR3s include the opening cysteine and the closing phenylalanine or tryptophan. Each record gives: D gene, clone size, V gene, J gene, CDR3 DNA, CDR3 protein. A D gene is named only where the DNA matches it firmly. Expanded clones get a size class; other rows say once, few or many, or leave the size out.

D: TRBD1
size: -
V: TRBV11-2
J: TRBJ2-7
DNA: TGTGCCAGCAGCCGGGACAGGGGACGTACCTACGAGCAGTACTTC
CDR3: CASSRDRGRTYEQYF

D: -
size: -
V: TRBV5-6
J: TRBJ1-3
DNA: TGTGCCAGCAGCCGGTGGCAGAGCTCTGGAAACACCATATATTTT
CDR3: CASSRWQSSGNTIYF

D: -
size: -
V: TRBV7-8
J: TRBJ1-2
DNA: TGTGCCAGCAGCAAACACACTGGAAGTGGCTACACCTTC
CDR3: CASSKHTGSGYTF

D: -
size: -
V: TRBV5-1
J: TRBJ1-5
DNA: TGCGCCAGCAGCTTGGAGGTAGGGGCTGGACAGCCCCAGCATTTT
CDR3: CASSLEVGAGQPQHF

D: TRBD2
size: few
V: TRBV6-6
J: TRBJ2-7
DNA: TGTGCCAGCAGTCGCGGGACTAGCGGCTACGAGCAGTACTTC
CDR3: CASSRGTSGYEQYF

D: -
size: -
V: TRBV10-1
J: TRBJ2-2
DNA: TGCGCCAGCAGTAGAGGGCAGGGGGGTACCGGGGAGCTGTTTTTT
CDR3: CASSRGQGGTGELFF

D: -
size: -
V: TRBV5-5
J: TRBJ2-3
DNA: TGTGCCAGCACCCCTTTGGATGATACGCAGTATTTT
CDR3: CASTPLDDTQYF

D: -
size: -
V: TRBV21-1
J: TRBJ1-1
DNA: TGTGCCAGCAGCGCCCGGGACAGGGGCATTCGCCGGATGAAGGGCACTGAAGCTTTCTTT
CDR3: CASSARDRGIRRMKGTEAFF

D: -
size: once
V: TRBV5-5
J: TRBJ2-5
DNA: TGTGCCAGCAGCTTGGTGAGGGAAGAGACCCAGTACTTC
CDR3: CASSLVREETQYF

D: TRBD1
size: -
V: TRBV15
J: TRBJ1-1
DNA: TGTGCCACCAGGAGGGAGGGGGCCGGGAACACTGAAGCTTTCTTT
CDR3: CATRREGAGNTEAFF

D: -
size: -
V: TRBV27
J: TRBJ1-5
DNA: TGTGCCAGCAGCTCCGGACAGCTGAGCAATCAGCCCCAGCATTTT
CDR3: CASSSGQLSNQPQHF

D: TRBD2
size: few
V: TRBV4-2
J: TRBJ2-7
DNA: TGTGCCAGCAGCCAAGTAGCGGGAGCGGGCTACGAGCAGTACTTC
CDR3: CASSQVAGAGYEQYF

D: TRBD2
size: once
V: TRBV4-2
J: TRBJ2-5
DNA: TGTGCCAGCAGCCAAGGTAGCGGGAGTGAGACCCAGTACTTC
CDR3: CASSQGSGSETQYF

D: -
size: -
V: TRBV7-8
J: TRBJ2-1
DNA: TGTGCCAGCAGCTTAGACCGTCGCTCCTACAATGAGCAGTTCTTC
CDR3: CASSLDRRSYNEQFF

D: -
size: once
V: TRBV18
J: TRBJ2-6
DNA: TGTGCCAGCTCACCATCACTTGGGAGCTCTGGGGCCAACGTCCTGACTTTC
CDR3: CASSPSLGSSGANVLTF

D: TRBD2
size: -
V: TRBV4-2
J: TRBJ2-2
DNA: TGTGCCAGCAGCCAAGAAGTTCGGCTAGCGGGGCACCTGGGATCCGGGGAGCTGTTTTTT
CDR3: CASSQEVRLAGHLGSGELFF

D: -
size: -
V: TRBV11-2
J: TRBJ2-2
DNA: TGTGCCAGCAGCCCAATAGACAGCACCGGGGAGCTGTTTTTT
CDR3: CASSPIDSTGELFF

D: TRBD1
size: -
V: TRBV29-1
J: TRBJ1-1
DNA: TGCAGCGTTGAAGCCAGGACAGGGTGGAACACTGAAGCTTTCTTT
CDR3: CSVEARTGWNTEAFF

D: -
size: few
V: TRBV29-1
J: TRBJ1-1
DNA: TGCAGCGTTAACTTTGGCAGGTACACTGAAGCTTTCTTT
CDR3: CSVNFGRYTEAFF

D: -
size: -
V: TRBV30
J: TRBJ2-3
DNA: TGTGCCTGGAGTAGGAGGGAGAGAGATACGCAGTATTTT
CDR3: CAWSRRERDTQYF

D: -
size: -
V: TRBV7-9
J: TRBJ1-5
DNA: TGTGCCAGCAGCTTCGGAGACACTAGCAATCAGCCCCAGCATTTT
CDR3: CASSFGDTSNQPQHF

D: TRBD1
size: -
V: TRBV18
J: TRBJ2-1
DNA: TGTGCCAGCTCCGAGGACAGGGGGTTACTCAATGAGCAGTTCTTC
CDR3: CASSEDRGLLNEQFF

D: TRBD2
size: -
V: TRBV5-1
J: TRBJ2-3
DNA: TGCGCCAGCAGCTTGGCCCGGGGTAGCGGGAGGTCCTACTCTAGCACAGATACGCAGTATTTT
CDR3: CASSLARGSGRSYSSTDTQYF

D: -
size: once
V: TRBV16
J: TRBJ1-5
DNA: TGTGCCAGCAGCCAAGGGGGCTCTGGCAATCAGCCCCAGCATTTT
CDR3: CASSQGGSGNQPQHF

D: TRBD1
size: -
V: TRBV9
J: TRBJ1-2
DNA: TGTGCCAGCAGCGCGGGCAGGGGGCTTGGCTACACCTTC
CDR3: CASSAGRGLGYTF

D: -
size: -
V: TRBV29-1
J: TRBJ2-1
DNA: TGCAGCGTGGACAAGGGGTATGAGCAGTTCTTC
CDR3: CSVDKGYEQFF

D: -
size: -
V: TRBV5-1
J: TRBJ1-1
DNA: TGCGCCAGCAGCGAGAGACCACAGAAAGGAATGAACACTGAAGCTTTCTTT
CDR3: CASSERPQKGMNTEAFF